Detailed here is one T cell receptor (beta chain). This clonotype came up a few times. Its antigen specificity is not known. No base quality values were provided; no much bigger clone lies one nucleotide off. Clipping removes 4 bases from V and 13 bases from J, with 6 as the unmatched junction base count. The germline V gene encodes CDR1 SNHLY and CDR2 FYNNEI. The CDR3 starts with the cysteine, ends with the phenylalanine, and has 13 residues. Only CDR3 DNA remains: 39 bases, in frame from the first base. This sample was taken from a study of blood T cells in healthy people across ages (dated by TCRdb to between 2014 and 2016). For the study in its entirety: In model experiments, roughly one uniquely barcoded TCR beta cDNA molecule per two T cells was captured by template switching. To track age-related changes in TCR beta repertoire diversity, the study relied on deep sequencing normalized with unique cDNA molecular identifiers. Donors were grouped into four age groups: young (average approximately 15 years), middle-aged (39), aged (over 55) and long-lived (around 80). Donors of different ages were randomly distributed across sequencing lanes to avoid experimental bias. Two additional independent replicas of 1 million unique cDNA reads from the same blood draw were analyzed for two donors (one aged 18 to 30 and one aged 80 or older).

Systemically healthy Caucasian individuals from Russia, over 30 in total and aged about 6 to 100 years, were included as donors. Each donor gave 8 to 10 milliliters of peripheral blood, drawn into EDTA-treated Vacutainer tubes. PBMCs were isolated by Ficoll-Paque density-gradient centrifugation, with at least 7 million obtained per sample. Trizol reagent was used to extract total RNA from the PBMCs, yielding at least 6 micrograms per sample. The percentages of naive CD45RAhigh/CD27high T cells were determined by flow cytometry on a PBMC aliquot from every donor. Library method: 5' RACE. Reads for this sample came from an Illumina HiSeq 2500. A second PCR of roughly 7 to 11 cycles was performed with a sample-barcoded 5' primer and a J-beta primer mix. Each TCR beta cDNA molecule received a unique molecular identifier from a template-switch 5' adaptor carrying 12 random nucleotides. Each sample yielded at least 3 million CDR3-containing paired-end reads. All of the RNA was converted into first-strand cDNA using the Mint cDNA synthesis kit, with a TRBC-specific oligonucleotide serving as the primer. Following uracil-DNA glycosylase treatment, a first 18-cycle PCR with universal primers M1SS and BC2_uni_R was performed on all cDNA. The authors' analysis ran thus. Each sample was normalized by randomly selecting 1 million high-quality reads, each carrying a distinct molecular identifier. Instead of being binned into consensus sequences, reads with shared molecular identifiers were discarded. MiTCR, with a Q25 quality threshold and the strictest error-elimination algorithm, was used for CDR3 identification, clonotype clustering and error correction. A nonparametric unseen species model with Euler transformation was used to estimate lower-bound total TCR beta diversity. The raw public data were reprocessed by TCRdb itself: fastp quality trimming at Q25, MiXCR clonotype calling, in-frame beta chains only. Each CDR3 protein appears once, grouped with its most common genes and DNA. These V and J calls derive from TCRdb rather than the authors' analysis. For this sample there are 800,000 or so distinct CDR3 sequences; approximately 65% appear just once. The ten most abundant clones make up about 27% of the sample.

Paper-wide results and their limitations: A strong correlation was found between observed TCR beta diversity and the percentage of naive T cells measured by flow cytometry. Because donor CMV infection status was unknown, age-related changes in expanded clonotypes were potentially confounded. As age increased, observed TCR beta diversity per million T cells dropped in a roughly linear way, and a significant reduction was already evident by age 40. Compared with the aged group, the long-lived group had more naive CD4+ T cells, fewer expanded clones and increased TCR diversity, a pattern suggesting age selection. Bulk unsorted PBMC profiling prevented conclusive comparison of naive and antigen-experienced compartments. Estimates of total diversity based on one million sequenced T cells were regarded as lower bounds and as underestimates.

This sequence originates from a man aged 25-40 years in good health. The rearrangement joined TRBV2 to TRBJ1-6, and TRBD1 matches 8 of the central bases. Sequencing input: blood. The DNA reads TGTGCCAGCAGTGTTGGGACAGGACATCCCCTCCACTTT. The encoded protein is CASSVGTGHPLHF.